This is a list of T cell receptor beta chains from one sample in a study of blood T cell repertoires in COVID-19. Sequenced by immunoSEQ multiplex PCR; TCRdb stores in-frame clones only, minus some. The sample holds tens of thousands of clones, about 86% seen once. What was sequenced was peripheral blood. Receptors originate from a man aged 45-60 years with active COVID-19. CDR3s include the opening cysteine and the closing phenylalanine or tryptophan. Each record gives: V gene, CDR3 length, D gene, clone size, J gene, CDR3 protein, CDR3 DNA. D genes are given only for firm matches. Rows give clone size only sometimes, using once, few, many, or a class for an expanded clone.

V gene: TRBV2; CDR3 length: 14; D gene: -; clone size: -; J gene: TRBJ1-2; CDR3 protein: CASRWGGAGNGYTF; CDR3 DNA: TGTGCCAGCAGGTGGGGGGGCGCGGGTAATGGCTACACCTTC
V gene: TRBV27; CDR3 length: 15; D gene: TRBD2; clone size: -; J gene: TRBJ2-5; CDR3 protein: CASSLLSSGWETQYF; CDR3 DNA: TGTGCCAGCAGTTTATTGTCTAGCGGTTGGGAGACCCAGTACTTC
V gene: TRBV20-1; CDR3 length: 13; D gene: -; clone size: -; J gene: TRBJ1-1; CDR3 protein: CSATEGPRGEAFF; CDR3 DNA: TGCAGTGCTACTGAGGGGCCAAGAGGTGAAGCTTTCTTT
V gene: TRBV7-9; CDR3 length: 14; D gene: -; clone size: few; J gene: TRBJ1-1; CDR3 protein: CASSSIGRNTEAFF; CDR3 DNA: TGTGCCAGCAGCTCCATAGGGAGGAACACTGAAGCTTTCTTT
V gene: TRBV29-1; CDR3 length: 12; D gene: -; clone size: once; J gene: TRBJ1-5; CDR3 protein: CSVAEGNQPQHF; CDR3 DNA: TGCAGCGTTGCCGAGGGCAATCAGCCCCAGCATTTT
V gene: TRBV5-1; CDR3 length: 16; D gene: TRBD2; clone size: -; J gene: TRBJ2-3; CDR3 protein: CASSDSRGGTTDTQYF; CDR3 DNA: TGCGCCAGCAGCGATTCCCGCGGGGGGACCACAGATACGCAGTATTTT
V gene: TRBV5-8; CDR3 length: 16; D gene: -; clone size: -; J gene: TRBJ1-4; CDR3 protein: CASSLGRGTSNEKLFF; CDR3 DNA: TGTGCCAGCAGCTTGGGACGAGGAACGTCTAATGAAAAACTGTTTTTT
V gene: TRBV6-2/TRBV6-3; CDR3 length: 17; D gene: TRBD1; clone size: -; J gene: TRBJ1-1; CDR3 protein: CASSYRGPATGSPEAFF; CDR3 DNA: TGTGCCAGCAGTTACCGTGGCCCCGCGACAGGGTCCCCAGAAGCTTTCTTT
V gene: TRBV2; CDR3 length: 14; D gene: TRBD1; clone size: -; J gene: TRBJ2-7; CDR3 protein: CASRKTGDSYEQYF; CDR3 DNA: TGTGCCAGCAGAAAAACAGGGGATTCCTACGAGCAGTACTTC
V gene: TRBV11-2; CDR3 length: 16; D gene: -; clone size: once; J gene: TRBJ2-3; CDR3 protein: CASSLSGLTDIDTQYF; CDR3 DNA: TGTGCCAGCAGCTTAAGCGGGCTAACGGATATCGATACGCAGTATTTT
V gene: TRBV6-4; CDR3 length: 13; D gene: TRBD1; clone size: -; J gene: TRBJ1-2; CDR3 protein: CASSRDRGLGYTF; CDR3 DNA: TGTGCCAGCAGTCGGGACAGGGGTTTAGGCTACACCTTC
V gene: TRBV5-1; CDR3 length: 15; D gene: -; clone size: -; J gene: TRBJ1-3; CDR3 protein: CASSLFPPAGNTIYF; CDR3 DNA: TGCGCCAGCAGCTTGTTCCCGCCGGCTGGAAACACCATATATTTT
V gene: TRBV11-2; CDR3 length: 18; D gene: TRBD2; clone size: -; J gene: TRBJ2-7; CDR3 protein: CASSLLPGLAGGNYEQYF; CDR3 DNA: TGTGCCAGCAGTCTTTTACCGGGACTAGCGGGGGGAAACTACGAGCAGTACTTC
V gene: TRBV25-1; CDR3 length: 14; D gene: -; clone size: -; J gene: TRBJ1-1; CDR3 protein: CASTEAGANTEAFF; CDR3 DNA: TGTGCCAGCACCGAAGCAGGGGCGAACACTGAAGCTTTCTTT
V gene: TRBV18; CDR3 length: 16; D gene: -; clone size: -; J gene: TRBJ1-3; CDR3 protein: CASSPGTPFSGNTIYF; CDR3 DNA: TGTGCCAGCTCACCCGGGACACCTTTCTCTGGAAACACCATATATTTT
V gene: TRBV7-9; CDR3 length: 16; D gene: -; clone size: -; J gene: TRBJ2-2; CDR3 protein: CASSLATGANTGELFF; CDR3 DNA: TGTGCCAGCAGCTTAGCAACGGGAGCGAACACCGGGGAGCTGTTTTTT
V gene: TRBV9; CDR3 length: 16; D gene: TRBD1; clone size: -; J gene: TRBJ1-6; CDR3 protein: CASSVEGAVSNSPLHF; CDR3 DNA: TGTGCCAGCAGCGTCGAGGGGGCGGTCAGTAATTCACCCCTCCACTTT
V gene: TRBV20-1; CDR3 length: 10; D gene: -; clone size: -; J gene: TRBJ1-4; CDR3 protein: CSARSEKLFF; CDR3 DNA: TGCAGTGCTAGGAGTGAAAAACTGTTTTTT
V gene: TRBV19; CDR3 length: 15; D gene: -; clone size: -; J gene: TRBJ1-5; CDR3 protein: CASRTGLGGNQPQHF; CDR3 DNA: TGTGCCAGTAGGACAGGTTTAGGGGGCAATCAGCCCCAGCATTTT
V gene: TRBV6-2/TRBV6-3; CDR3 length: 15; D gene: TRBD2; clone size: -; J gene: TRBJ2-1; CDR3 protein: CASSYGTSDYNEQFF; CDR3 DNA: TGTGCCAGCAGTTACGGGACTAGCGACTACAATGAGCAGTTCTTC
V gene: TRBV6-2/TRBV6-3; CDR3 length: 16; D gene: TRBD1; clone size: -; J gene: TRBJ1-5; CDR3 protein: CASSYSGDRVWQPQHF; CDR3 DNA: TGTGCCAGCAGTTACTCGGGGGACAGGGTATGGCAGCCCCAGCATTTT
V gene: TRBV18; CDR3 length: 23; D gene: -; clone size: once; J gene: TRBJ2-3; CDR3 protein: CASSPSCHPGGEKRGLRADTQYF; CDR3 DNA: TGTGCCAGCTCACCCTCTTGCCACCCGGGGGGGGAAAAAAGGGGGCTTCGGGCAGATACGCAGTATTTT
V gene: TRBV7-9; CDR3 length: 15; D gene: TRBD2; clone size: -; J gene: TRBJ2-7; CDR3 protein: CASSLVSGGSYEQYF; CDR3 DNA: TGTGCCAGCAGCTTAGTTAGCGGGGGGTCCTACGAGCAGTACTTC
V gene: TRBV2; CDR3 length: 16; D gene: TRBD1; clone size: once; J gene: TRBJ2-3; CDR3 protein: CASSDIDRGRADTQYF; CDR3 DNA: TGTGCCAGCAGCGATATTGACAGGGGGCGGGCAGATACGCAGTATTTT
V gene: TRBV9; CDR3 length: 14; D gene: -; clone size: once; J gene: TRBJ2-3; CDR3 protein: CASSPFGHPDTQYF; CDR3 DNA: TGTGCCAGCAGCCCCTTTGGACATCCAGATACGCAGTATTTT
V gene: TRBV25-1; CDR3 length: 15; D gene: -; clone size: -; J gene: TRBJ1-4; CDR3 protein: CASQRSTGRREKLFF; CDR3 DNA: TGTGCCAGCCAAAGAAGTACCGGGAGGAGAGAGAAACTGTTTTTT
V gene: TRBV21-1; CDR3 length: 18; D gene: -; clone size: -; J gene: TRBJ2-4; CDR3 protein: CASSKAAGQGVLVDIQYF; CDR3 DNA: TGTGCCAGCAGCAAAGCTGCGGGACAGGGAGTTTTGGTGGACATTCAGTACTTC
V gene: TRBV30; CDR3 length: 12; D gene: TRBD1; clone size: once; J gene: TRBJ1-2; CDR3 protein: CAWEQGDYGYTF; CDR3 DNA: TGTGCCTGGGAACAGGGGGACTATGGCTACACCTTC
V gene: TRBV4-2; CDR3 length: 16; D gene: TRBD1; clone size: -; J gene: TRBJ1-4; CDR3 protein: CASSPDRQGTNEKLFF; CDR3 DNA: TGTGCCAGCAGCCCCGACCGACAGGGGACTAATGAAAAACTGTTTTTT
V gene: TRBV3-1/TRBV3-2; CDR3 length: 15; D gene: TRBD2; clone size: -; J gene: TRBJ2-2; CDR3 protein: CASSQAGGRTGELFF; CDR3 DNA: TGTGCCAGCAGCCAAGCGGGGGGGCGGACCGGGGAGCTGTTTTTT
V gene: TRBV14; CDR3 length: 13; D gene: TRBD2; clone size: once; J gene: TRBJ2-5; CDR3 protein: CASSQGRGETQYF; CDR3 DNA: TGTGCCAGCAGCCAAGGGCGGGGGGAGACCCAGTACTTC
V gene: TRBV11-1; CDR3 length: 16; D gene: TRBD1; clone size: few; J gene: TRBJ2-7; CDR3 protein: CASSLGLNRGSYEQYF; CDR3 DNA: TGTGCCAGCAGCTTAGGACTTAACAGGGGTTCCTACGAGCAGTACTTC
V gene: TRBV10-1; CDR3 length: 14; D gene: -; clone size: -; J gene: TRBJ2-4; CDR3 protein: CASSNRGTGDIQYF; CDR3 DNA: TGCGCCAGCAGTAACAGGGGAACGGGGGACATTCAGTACTTC
V gene: TRBV4-1; CDR3 length: 15; D gene: TRBD2; clone size: -; J gene: TRBJ2-3; CDR3 protein: CASSHTDLAGSSQYF; CDR3 DNA: TGCGCCAGCAGCCACACCGATCTAGCGGGGAGTTCGCAGTATTTT
V gene: TRBV7-2; CDR3 length: 15; D gene: -; clone size: -; J gene: TRBJ2-4; CDR3 protein: CASSIDRISKNIQYF; CDR3 DNA: TGTGCCAGCAGCATCGACAGGATTTCCAAAAACATTCAGTACTTC
V gene: TRBV2; CDR3 length: 15; D gene: TRBD1; clone size: few; J gene: TRBJ2-2; CDR3 protein: CASRRDRLNTGELFF; CDR3 DNA: TGTGCCAGCAGAAGGGACAGACTGAACACCGGGGAGCTGTTTTTT
V gene: TRBV29-1; CDR3 length: 11; D gene: -; clone size: -; J gene: TRBJ1-1; CDR3 protein: CSVHGQSGAFF; CDR3 DNA: TGCAGCGTCCACGGACAGTCCGGAGCTTTCTTT
V gene: TRBV19; CDR3 length: 16; D gene: TRBD1; clone size: -; J gene: TRBJ1-6; CDR3 protein: CASSIDPGTVRSPLHF; CDR3 DNA: TGTGCCAGTAGTATAGACCCGGGGACAGTAAGATCACCCCTCCACTTT
V gene: TRBV5-1; CDR3 length: 14; D gene: TRBD1; clone size: few; J gene: TRBJ2-7; CDR3 protein: CASSLGQVRGEQYF; CDR3 DNA: TGCGCCAGCAGCCTAGGACAGGTTCGCGGCGAGCAGTACTTC
V gene: TRBV20-1; CDR3 length: 11; D gene: -; clone size: -; J gene: TRBJ1-2; CDR3 protein: CSARTDRGYTF; CDR3 DNA: TGCAGTGCTAGGACTGACCGAGGCTACACCTTC
V gene: TRBV15; CDR3 length: 15; D gene: -; clone size: -; J gene: TRBJ2-7; CDR3 protein: CATSRDRDTIYEQYF; CDR3 DNA: TGTGCCACCAGCAGGGACCGGGACACCATTTACGAGCAGTACTTC
V gene: TRBV29-1; CDR3 length: 13; D gene: -; clone size: once; J gene: TRBJ2-5; CDR3 protein: CSWGRGTQETQYF; CDR3 DNA: TGCAGCTGGGGGCGGGGGACCCAAGAGACCCAGTACTTC
V gene: TRBV6-5; CDR3 length: 13; D gene: TRBD1; clone size: -; J gene: TRBJ2-1; CDR3 protein: CASSYSGDSLPFF; CDR3 DNA: TGTGCCAGCAGTTACTCGGGGGACAGTCTCCCGTTCTTC
V gene: TRBV7-9; CDR3 length: 15; D gene: -; clone size: -; J gene: TRBJ1-1; CDR3 protein: CASSLATQGNTEAFF; CDR3 DNA: TGTGCCAGCAGCTTAGCGACACAGGGGAACACTGAAGCTTTCTTT
V gene: TRBV13; CDR3 length: 14; D gene: -; clone size: -; J gene: TRBJ2-7; CDR3 protein: CASSSVRVSYEQYF; CDR3 DNA: TGTGCCAGCAGCTCCGTCCGGGTATCCTACGAGCAGTACTTC
V gene: TRBV12-5; CDR3 length: 14; D gene: TRBD1; clone size: -; J gene: TRBJ1-2; CDR3 protein: CASGPGTGNYGYTF; CDR3 DNA: TGTGCTAGTGGTCCAGGGACAGGGAACTATGGCTACACCTTC
V gene: TRBV6-5; CDR3 length: 12; D gene: -; clone size: -; J gene: TRBJ2-5; CDR3 protein: CASRAVERAQYF; CDR3 DNA: TGTGCCAGCAGAGCGGTTGAGCGGGCCCAGTACTTC
V gene: TRBV5-6; CDR3 length: 17; D gene: TRBD1; clone size: -; J gene: TRBJ1-5; CDR3 protein: CASSLGVRGQGNQPQHF; CDR3 DNA: TGTGCCAGCAGCTTGGGGGTTCGGGGACAGGGTAATCAGCCCCAGCATTTT
V gene: TRBV5-1; CDR3 length: 15; D gene: -; clone size: -; J gene: TRBJ2-1; CDR3 protein: CASSSRLAPYNEQFF; CDR3 DNA: TGCGCCAGCAGCTCCCGGCTAGCGCCGTACAATGAGCAGTTCTTC
V gene: TRBV5-1; CDR3 length: 13; D gene: -; clone size: -; J gene: TRBJ1-5; CDR3 protein: CATSPVPDQPQHF; CDR3 DNA: TGCGCCACCTCTCCAGTACCCGATCAGCCCCAGCATTTT